The present entry profiles one T cell receptor beta chain with its context. As yet, its antigen is unknown. PCR amplification relied on 60 Vbeta primers (plus 13 Jbeta primers). Repertoires were generated with immunoSEQ multiplex PCR, while TCRdb's copy carries only in-frame clones and drops some. The clone table shows 80,000 to 100,000 clones, with the ten largest holding over 15%. Looked up from germline, CDR1 is SEHNR and CDR2 is FQNEAQ (reference sequence). With 1 base clipped from V and 4 bases from J, the junction kept 10 bases outside the gene matches. This CDR3 has 17 amino acids. The sample belongs to a study of cytomegalovirus exposure and HLA in healthy donors. Study-level results: Trimming of TCR beta V- and J-genes showed a link, identified in a later analysis, to a missense DCLRE1C variant.

Sequencing was carried out using PBMCs. The chain combines TRBV7-9 with TRBJ2-4, with 7 bases identical to TRBD2. This receptor was identified in a man aged 50 to 59 in good health and CMV-seropositive. The CDR3 reads CASSLGLLADSKNIQYF. CDR3 nucleotides: TGTGCCAGCAGCTTAGGACTCCTAGCGGACTCTAAAAACATTCAGTACTTC. Drawing the rest from reference TRBV7-9 and TRBJ2-4, the complete variable domain is DTGVSQNPRHKITKRGQNVTFRCDPISEHNRLYWYRQTLGQGPEFLTYFQNEAQLEKSRLLSDRFSAERPKGSFSTLEIQRTEQGDSAMYLCASSLGLLADSKNIQYFGAGTRLSVL.